This entry features one T cell receptor beta chain sequence. The PCR made use of 60 Vbeta and 13 Jbeta primers. This table comes from immunoSEQ multiplex PCR, and its TCRdb copy is limited to in-frame clones, with some not included. The sample consists of more than 150,000 clones, around 86% of them appearing once. The junction had 11 bases not matched to a gene; V was cut back by 0 bases and J by 4 bases. Germline V gene data show CDR1 as MGHRA and CDR2 as YSYEKL. This CDR3 has 17 amino acids. The data were taken from a study of cytomegalovirus exposure and HLA in healthy donors. The rearrangement links TRBV4-1 to TRBJ2-5; 7 nucleotides agree with TRBD2. Sequenced: PBMCs. This sequence was found in a woman aged 18-35 years in good health and CMV-seronegative. The CDR3 sequence: CASSQDPAGTKGETQYF. The CDR3 bases are TGCGCCAGCAGCCAAGATCCCGCCGGGACTAAAGGAGAGACCCAGTACTTC.